Reported below is one T cell receptor beta chain. Its specificity is unknown. The data derive from a study of shared clonotypes between healthy human individuals. Germline V gene sequence: CDR1 SEHNR, CDR2 FQNEAQ (reference sequence). The CDR3 spans 15 residues. Trimming took 5 bases from V and 8 from J; bases not matched to a gene: 11. CD8 cells regarded as naive lacked CD45RO, were positively chosen for CCR7, and omitted terminally differentiated effector memory CD45RA+ cells. Regarding the study as a whole: Non-shared clonotypes were found to have lower generation probabilities than the clonotypes that were shared by all four of the sorted-subset donors.

Method: immunoSEQ multiplex PCR; TCRdb's copy keeps in-frame clones and lacks some. The table records about 700,000 clones, about 91% of them present only once. The sample comprised naive CD8+ T cells sorted from blood. The receptor was derived from a man aged 25-45 years in good health. The chain has TRBV7-9 and TRBJ1-4; 7 bases map to TRBD1. CDR3 in amino acids: CASSRRDSGLEKLFF. The CDR3 bases are TGTGCCAGCAGCCGTCGGGACAGCGGGTTAGAAAAACTGTTTTTT.